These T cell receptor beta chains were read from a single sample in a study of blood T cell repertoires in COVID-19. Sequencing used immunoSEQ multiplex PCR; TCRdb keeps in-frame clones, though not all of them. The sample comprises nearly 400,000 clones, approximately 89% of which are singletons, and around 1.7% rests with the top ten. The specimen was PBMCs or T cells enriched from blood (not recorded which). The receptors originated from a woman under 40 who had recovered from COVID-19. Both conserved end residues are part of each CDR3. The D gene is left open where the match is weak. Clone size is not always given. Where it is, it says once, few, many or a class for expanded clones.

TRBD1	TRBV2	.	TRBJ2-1	CASRLGTGSYNEQFF	TGTGCCAGCAGACTCGGGACAGGGTCCTACAATGAGCAGTTCTTC
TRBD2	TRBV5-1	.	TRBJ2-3	CASSLGSGGHTDTQYF	TGCGCCAGCAGCTTGGGTAGCGGGGGACACACAGATACGCAGTATTTT
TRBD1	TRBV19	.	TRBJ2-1	CASTPRDRYNEQFF	TGTGCCAGTACCCCCCGGGACAGATACAATGAGCAGTTCTTC
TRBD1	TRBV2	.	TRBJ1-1	CAIRRGRSTEAFF	TGTGCCATCCGCAGGGGGCGATCCACTGAAGCTTTCTTT
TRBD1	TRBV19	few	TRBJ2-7	CASSTEMFTGDGRREQYF	TGTGCCAGTAGTACAGAGATGTTTACAGGGGATGGAAGGCGCGAGCAGTACTTC
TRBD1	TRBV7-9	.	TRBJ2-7	CASSLGDRGLYEQYF	TGTGCCAGCAGCTTAGGGGACAGGGGGCTTTACGAGCAGTACTTC
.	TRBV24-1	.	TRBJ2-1	CATSTRTVSYNEQFF	TGTGCCACCAGCACCAGGACAGTATCCTACAATGAGCAGTTCTTC
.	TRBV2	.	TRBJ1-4	CASRGLRDEKLFF	TGTGCCAGCCGGGGACTCCGGGATGAAAAACTGTTTTTT
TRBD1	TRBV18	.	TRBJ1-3	CASSRSAGTDLVNTIYF	TGTGCCAGCTCAAGATCCGCCGGGACAGACCTCGTTAACACCATATATTTT
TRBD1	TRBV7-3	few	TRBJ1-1	CASSLWTGQEAFF	TGTGCCAGCAGCCTCTGGACAGGTCAGGAAGCTTTCTTT
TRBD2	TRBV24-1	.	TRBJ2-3	CATSDPGLAGTDTQYF	TGTGCCACCAGTGACCCCGGACTAGCGGGCACAGATACGCAGTATTTT
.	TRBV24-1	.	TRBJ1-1	CATPAEAFF	TGTGCCACCCCAGCTGAAGCTTTCTTT
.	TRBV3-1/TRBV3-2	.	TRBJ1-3	CASSQDLHSGNTIYF	TGTGCCAGCAGCCAAGATTTACACTCTGGAAACACCATATATTTT
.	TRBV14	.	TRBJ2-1	CASSTSGTFYNEQFF	TGTGCCAGCAGCACGTCAGGGACATTCTACAATGAGCAGTTCTTC
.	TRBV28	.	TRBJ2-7	CASKGTGTYEQYF	TGTGCCAGCAAGGGGACTGGAACCTACGAGCAGTACTTC
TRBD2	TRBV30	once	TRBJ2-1	CAWTVKLAGHNEQFF	TGTGCCTGGACGGTAAAACTAGCGGGGCACAATGAGCAGTTCTTC
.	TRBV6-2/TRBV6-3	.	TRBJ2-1	CASSYVRAREQFF	TGTGCCAGCAGTTACGTCAGGGCCAGAGAGCAGTTCTTC
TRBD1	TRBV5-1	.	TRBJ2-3	CASSSGQGNSADTQYF	TGCGCCAGCAGCTCGGGACAGGGTAATTCGGCAGATACGCAGTATTTT
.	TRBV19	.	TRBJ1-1	CASLPLWQGNTEAFF	TGTGCCAGTCTTCCGTTGTGGCAGGGGAACACTGAAGCTTTCTTT
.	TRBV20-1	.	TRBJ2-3	CSAGRTDTQYF	TGCAGTGCTGGCCGCACAGATACGCAGTATTTT
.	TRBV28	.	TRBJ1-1	CASRPGRNTEAFF	TGTGCCAGCAGGCCCGGGAGGAACACTGAAGCTTTCTTT
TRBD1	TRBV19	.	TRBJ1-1	CASSMGQVRDTEAFF	TGTGCCAGTAGTATGGGACAGGTACGGGACACTGAAGCTTTCTTT
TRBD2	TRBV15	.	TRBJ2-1	CATSRVAGGPNEQFF	TGTGCCACCAGCAGAGTGGCGGGAGGGCCCAATGAGCAGTTCTTC
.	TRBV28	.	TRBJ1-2	CASSSTGLEANYGYTF	TGTGCCAGCAGTTCTACAGGGTTAGAGGCTAACTATGGCTACACCTTC
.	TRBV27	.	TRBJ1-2	CASRGNLNYGYTF	TGTGCCAGCAGGGGCAACCTTAATTATGGCTACACCTTC
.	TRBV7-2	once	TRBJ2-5	CASSLGFRGARRETQYF	TGTGCCAGCAGCTTAGGTTTTCGGGGGGCGCGGCGAGAGACCCAGTACTTC
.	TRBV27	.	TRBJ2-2	CASSLSRNTGELFF	TGTGCCAGCAGTTTAAGCCGGAACACCGGGGAGCTGTTTTTT
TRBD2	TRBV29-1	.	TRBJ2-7	CSVLLSGRAGEQYF	TGCAGCGTCTTACTTAGCGGGAGGGCCGGCGAGCAGTACTTC
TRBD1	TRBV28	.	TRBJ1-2	CASSLKGQGYNYGYTF	TGTGCCAGCAGTTTAAAGGGACAGGGATATAACTATGGCTACACCTTC
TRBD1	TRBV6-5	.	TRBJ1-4	CASSYRTGDEKLFF	TGTGCCAGCAGTTACCGGACAGGCGATGAAAAACTGTTTTTT
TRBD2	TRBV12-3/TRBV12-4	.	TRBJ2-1	CAVLAGYNEQFF	TGTGCCGTTCTAGCGGGATACAATGAGCAGTTCTTC
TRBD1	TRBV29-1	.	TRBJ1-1	CSVGGQGGTEAFF	TGCAGCGTTGGGGGACAGGGAGGAACTGAAGCTTTCTTT
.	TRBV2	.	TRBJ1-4	CASSGRTNEKLFF	TGTGCCAGCAGTGGCAGAACTAATGAAAAACTGTTTTTT
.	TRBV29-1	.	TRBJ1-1	CSVTGLKGTEAFF	TGCAGCGTTACAGGGTTGAAGGGCACTGAAGCTTTCTTT
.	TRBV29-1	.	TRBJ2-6	CSVEDTDGGSGANVLTF	TGCAGCGTTGAGGATACGGACGGGGGCTCTGGGGCCAACGTCCTGACTTTC
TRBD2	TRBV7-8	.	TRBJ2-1	CASSLARGSIDNEQFF	TGTGCCAGCAGCTTAGCGCGCGGGAGTATCGACAATGAGCAGTTCTTC
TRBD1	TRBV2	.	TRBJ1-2	CASSETTGSGYTF	TGTGCCAGCAGTGAAACGACAGGGAGTGGCTACACCTTC
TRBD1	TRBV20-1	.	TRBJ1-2	CSASQGDYGYTF	TGCAGTGCTAGTCAGGGGGACTATGGCTACACCTTC
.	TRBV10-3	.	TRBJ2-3	CAIGSGSTDTQYF	TGTGCCATCGGTAGCGGCTCCACAGATACGCAGTATTTT
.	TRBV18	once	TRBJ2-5	CASSPLSRGQETQYF	TGTGCCAGCTCACCACTGTCTAGAGGACAAGAGACCCAGTACTTC
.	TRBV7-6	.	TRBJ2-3	CASSTDGDTDTQYF	TGTGCCAGCAGCACCGACGGGGACACAGATACGCAGTATTTT
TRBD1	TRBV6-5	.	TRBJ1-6	CASSYMQGANSPLHF	TGTGCCAGCAGTTACATGCAGGGGGCGAATTCACCCCTCCACTTT
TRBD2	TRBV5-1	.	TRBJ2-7	CASSSVPKTSNEQYF	TGCGCCAGCAGCTCGGTGCCCAAGACTAGCAACGAGCAGTACTTC
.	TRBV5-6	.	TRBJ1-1	CASSLELQVNTEAFF	TGTGCCAGCAGCTTGGAATTACAGGTGAACACTGAAGCTTTCTTT
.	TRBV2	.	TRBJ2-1	CASSLGSQSRNEQFF	TGTGCCAGCAGTCTCGGATCACAGTCCCGGAATGAGCAGTTCTTC
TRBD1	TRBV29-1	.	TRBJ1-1	CSVGTGEGLNTEAFF	TGCAGCGTCGGGACAGGGGAGGGGTTGAACACTGAAGCTTTCTTT
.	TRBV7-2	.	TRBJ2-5	CASSLLTRTQYF	TGTGCCAGCAGCTTACTAACCCGCACCCAGTACTTC
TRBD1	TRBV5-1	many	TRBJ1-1	CASSLRTGPEAFF	TGCGCCAGCAGCTTGAGGACAGGCCCTGAAGCTTTCTTT
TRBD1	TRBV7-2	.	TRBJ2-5	CASSLDRGRQETQYF	TGTGCCAGCAGCTTAGACAGGGGCCGTCAAGAGACCCAGTACTTC
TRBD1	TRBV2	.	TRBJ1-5	CASRDRGLSNQPQHF	TGTGCCAGCAGGGACAGGGGGCTGAGCAATCAGCCCCAGCATTTT
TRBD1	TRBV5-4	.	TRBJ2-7	CASSLPRQGRLEQYF	TGTGCCAGCAGTTTGCCCCGACAGGGACGGTTAGAGCAGTACTTC